This T cell receptor beta chain is from a study of vaccination and CD4 T cells after COVID-19. As for the study in general: Post-COVID sampling occurred a median around 100 days after diagnosis (range 35 to 161).

As to treatment: approximately nine-day PBMC culture with coronavirus spike peptide pools or control peptides (ViraFEST assay). V lost 5 bases to trimming and J lost 4 bases, with 21 bases between them. CDR3 length equals 16 residues. CDR1 and CDR2 from the germline V gene are SGHRS and YFSETQ. This clonotype was counted a few times. The antigen remains undetermined. The Oncomine TCR Beta short-read assay was applied to DNA of cultured CD4+ T cells. A single record per CDR3 protein comes from TCRdb applying MiXCR to the PCR reads. The repertoire includes fewer than 10,000 distinct CDR3 sequences, 48% of them detected once, and roughly 20% sits in the top ten.

The receptor comes from a human donor who had recovered from COVID-19. This chain joins TRBV5-1 and TRBJ2-5, with D possibly matching TRBD1 (5 bases). The sequenced material came from CD4+ T cells from blood, cultured in vitro. CDR3 loop: CASRRQQRAVAETQYF. The CDR3 DNA follows: TGCGCCAGCAGGAGACAGCAAAGGGCGGTCGCAGAGACCCAGTACTTC.